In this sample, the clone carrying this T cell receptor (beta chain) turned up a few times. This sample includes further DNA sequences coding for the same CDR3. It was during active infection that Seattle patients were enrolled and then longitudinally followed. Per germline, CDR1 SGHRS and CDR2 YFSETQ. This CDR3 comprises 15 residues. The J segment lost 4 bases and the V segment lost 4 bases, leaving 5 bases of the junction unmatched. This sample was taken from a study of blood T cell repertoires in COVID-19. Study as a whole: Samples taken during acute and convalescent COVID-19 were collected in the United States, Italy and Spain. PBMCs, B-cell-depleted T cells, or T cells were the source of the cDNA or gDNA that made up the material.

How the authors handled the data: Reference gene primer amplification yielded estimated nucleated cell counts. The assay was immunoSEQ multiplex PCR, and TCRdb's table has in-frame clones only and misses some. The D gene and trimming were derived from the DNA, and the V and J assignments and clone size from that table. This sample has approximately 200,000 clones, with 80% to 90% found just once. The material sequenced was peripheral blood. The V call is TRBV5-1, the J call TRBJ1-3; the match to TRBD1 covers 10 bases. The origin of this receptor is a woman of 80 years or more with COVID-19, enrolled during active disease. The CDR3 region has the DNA TGCGCCAGCAGCCCCGGGACAGGGGTAGGAAACACCATATATTTT. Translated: CASSPGTGVGNTIYF.